This TCR beta chain comes out of a study of blood T cell repertoires in COVID-19. Across the whole study: Donors in the United States, Italy and Spain gave samples during acute or convalescent COVID-19.

The method was immunoSEQ multiplex PCR; TCRdb's version includes in-frame clones alone and lacks a portion of them. The profile shows 350,000 to 450,000 clones, roughly 90% of them singletons. In germline, CDR1 is SEHNR, CDR2 FQNEAQ (reference sequence). The CDR3 length is 16 residues. With 8 bases removed from V and 4 bases from J, the gap between germline ends came to 20 bases. Patients in Seattle were enrolled during active infection, then followed longitudinally. The rearrangement joins TRBV7-9 to TRBJ1-4, with D perhaps matching TRBD1 (5 bases). The receptor was isolated from a woman in her 40s with COVID-19, enrolled during active disease. The specimen sequenced was peripheral blood. CDR3 region: CASGQEGIGFNEKLFF. DNA of the CDR3: TGTGCCAGCGGACAAGAAGGGATCGGGTTTAATGAAAAACTGTTTTTT.